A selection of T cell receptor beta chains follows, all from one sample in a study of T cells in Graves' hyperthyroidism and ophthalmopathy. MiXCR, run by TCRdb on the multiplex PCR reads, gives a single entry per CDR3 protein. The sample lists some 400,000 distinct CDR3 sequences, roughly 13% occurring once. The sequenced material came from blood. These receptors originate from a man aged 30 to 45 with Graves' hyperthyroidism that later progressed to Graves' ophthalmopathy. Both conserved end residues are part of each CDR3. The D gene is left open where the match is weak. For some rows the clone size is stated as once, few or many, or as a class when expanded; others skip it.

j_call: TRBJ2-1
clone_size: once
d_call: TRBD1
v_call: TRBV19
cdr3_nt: TGTGCCAGTAGTATAATGGGGACAGTCAAGCAGTTCTTC
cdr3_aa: CASSIMGTVKQFF

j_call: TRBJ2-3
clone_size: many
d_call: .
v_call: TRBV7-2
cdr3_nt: TGTGCCAGCGGAACCTTGGACTCGTCCAGGGATACGCAGTATTTT
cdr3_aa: CASGTLDSSRDTQYF

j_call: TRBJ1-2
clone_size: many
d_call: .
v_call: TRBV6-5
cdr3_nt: TGTGCCAGCAGTTACACCCCCGACAGATTAGACTATGGCTACACCTTC
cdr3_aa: CASSYTPDRLDYGYTF

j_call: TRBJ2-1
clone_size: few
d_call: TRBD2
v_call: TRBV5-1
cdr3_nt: TGCGCCAGCAGCCTCTGGACTAGCGGGGGGGTTAATGAGCAGTTCTTC
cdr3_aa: CASSLWTSGGVNEQFF

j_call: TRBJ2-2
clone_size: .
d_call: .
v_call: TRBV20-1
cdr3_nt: TGCAGTGCCGTTGGGGCGGGGAACACCGGGGAGCTGTTTTTT
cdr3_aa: CSAVGAGNTGELFF

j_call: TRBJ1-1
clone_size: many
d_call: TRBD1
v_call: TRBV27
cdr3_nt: TGTGCCAGCAGTTGGGGACAGGGGGGACCTGGGATGAACACTGAAGCTTTCTTT
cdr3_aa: CASSWGQGGPGMNTEAFF

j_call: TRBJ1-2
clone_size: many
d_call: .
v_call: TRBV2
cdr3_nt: TGTGCCAGCAGTGAACCACAAAGGACCTACGGCTACACCTTC
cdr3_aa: CASSEPQRTYGYTF

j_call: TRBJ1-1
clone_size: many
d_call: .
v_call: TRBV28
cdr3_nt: TGTGCCAGCAGCCCGGACAGCTTGAACACTGAAGCTTTCTTT
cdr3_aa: CASSPDSLNTEAFF

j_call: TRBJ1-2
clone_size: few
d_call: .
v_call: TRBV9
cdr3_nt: TGTGCCAGCAGCCCTCGGGGGGGTAACTATGGCTACACCTTC
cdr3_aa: CASSPRGGNYGYTF

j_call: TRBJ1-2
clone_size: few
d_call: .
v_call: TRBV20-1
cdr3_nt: TGCAGTGCTAGAGAGCAGGGCCCCTATGGCTACACCTTC
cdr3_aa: CSAREQGPYGYTF

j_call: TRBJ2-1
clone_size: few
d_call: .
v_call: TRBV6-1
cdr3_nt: TGTGCCAGCACCGACACTAAGGGCAAGGATGAGCAGTTCTTC
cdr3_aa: CASTDTKGKDEQFF

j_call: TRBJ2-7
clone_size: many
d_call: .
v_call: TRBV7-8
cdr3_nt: TGTGCCAGCAGCTCTCGGGACCTGACCTACGAGCAGTACTTC
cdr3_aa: CASSSRDLTYEQYF

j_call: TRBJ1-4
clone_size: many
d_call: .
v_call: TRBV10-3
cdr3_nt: TGTGCCATCAGTCAACAGGGTACTAATGAAAAACTGTTTTTT
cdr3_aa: CAISQQGTNEKLFF

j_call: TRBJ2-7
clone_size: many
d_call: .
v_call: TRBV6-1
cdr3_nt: TGTGCCAGCAGTTCACAGGGTTCGACCGACGAGCAGTACTTC
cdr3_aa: CASSSQGSTDEQYF

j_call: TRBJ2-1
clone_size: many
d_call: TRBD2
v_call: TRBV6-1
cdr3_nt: TGTGCCAGCAGTGAATCTGTCCCTAGCGGGGGCTATGAGCAGTTCTTC
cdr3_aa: CASSESVPSGGYEQFF

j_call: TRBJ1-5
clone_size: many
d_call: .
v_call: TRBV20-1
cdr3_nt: TGCAGTGCTAGGCCACAGGGTAGGATCAATCAGCCCCAGCATTTT
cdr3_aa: CSARPQGRINQPQHF

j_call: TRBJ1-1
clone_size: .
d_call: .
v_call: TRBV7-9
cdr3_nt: TGTGCCAGCAGCTTAGGGGCGGCCACTGAAGCTTTCTTT
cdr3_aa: CASSLGAATEAFF